Presented here are 19 T cell receptor beta chains from one specimen sequenced in a study of CD8+ T cells in alopecia areata listed by TCRdb under 2018. Library preparation used the immunoSEQ multiplex PCR assay. To provide template for TCR sequencing, every sample had RNA extracted and reverse transcribed into cDNA. TCRdb provides this immuneACCESS table in a form limited to in-frame rearrangements. Some clones are lacking; in checked studies, under half of them reflect an unresolved V gene, and why the rest are absent is not known. Here the sample has some 95,000 clones; about 45% occur a single time. The leading ten clones occupy 0.79% of the sample. The sample comprised CD4+ T cells sorted from blood. Receptors originate from a human donor with alopecia areata.

This chain uses TRBV29-1 with TRBJ2-1, with D tentatively TRBD2 (6 bases). The germline gives CDR1 SQVTM, CDR2 ANQGSEA. The length of the CDR3 is 12 residues. The germline V and J ends were trimmed by 3 bases and 6 bases, with 9 bases remaining between them. CDR3 loop: CSVERGVNEQFF. The CDR3 bases are TGCAGCGTTGAGCGCGGGGTCAATGAGCAGTTCTTC.

This clone was observed a handful of times. The chain carries TRBV7-2 and TRBJ1-4, with a tentative D call TRBD1 (5 bases). V was clipped by 5 bases and J by 8 bases, with 18 bases between them. Germline CDR1 and CDR2: SGHTA and FQGNSA. The CDR3 runs to 15 residues. The CDR3 loop is CASSPTAGLNEKLFF. The DNA for the CDR3 is TGTGCCAGCAGCCCGACAGCGGGACTCAACGAAAAACTGTTTTTT.

The rearrangement links TRBV29-1 to TRBJ2-7; a weak D match, TRBD1 (7 bases). CDR1 and CDR2 from the germline V gene are SQVTM and ANQGSEA. CDR3 size: 13 residues. The V and J ends lost 3 bases and 2 bases respectively, with 11 bases between them. CDR3 nucleotides: TGCAGCGTTGATGGGGGGACAGCCTACGAGCAGTACTTC. It encodes CSVDGGTAYEQYF.

The V gene is TRBV19, the J gene TRBJ1-2; no clear D gene. CDR3 length: 12 residues. Trimming removed 3 bases from V and 7 bases from J, with 9 bases in between. Per the germline V gene, CDR1 is LNHDA and CDR2 is SQIVND (reference sequence). The CDR3 loop reads CASSISWGGYTF. The CDR3 bases are TGTGCCAGTAGTATTTCCTGGGGTGGCTACACCTTC.

This clone was seen a few times. The chain recombines TRBV29-1 with TRBJ2-2; 9 nucleotides match TRBD2. The germline CDR1 and CDR2 sequences are SQVTM and ANQGSEA. V lost 3 bases and J lost 8; bases outside the gene matches: 4. This CDR3 has 13 amino acids. CDR3 DNA: TGCAGCGTTGAGACTAGCGGAGGGGGGGAGCTGTTTTTT. This sequence encodes CSVETSGGGELFF.

CDR3: CASSPRVGGAYNEQFF. CDR3 nucleotides: TGCGCCAGCAGCCCCAGGGTGGGGGGGGCCTACAATGAGCAGTTCTTC. V is TRBV4-1 and J is TRBJ2-1, with 7 bases aligning to TRBD2. Germline V lookup: CDR1 MGHRA, CDR2 YSYEKL. The CDR3 loop spans 16 amino acids. Trimming at V came to 4 bases and at J to 2 bases, leaving 8 bases not matched to a gene.

The genes are TRBV7-2 and TRBJ2-3, with 9 bases lining up with TRBD2. Germline-derived CDR1 and CDR2 are SGHTA and FQGNSA. After removal of 4 bases from V and 6 bases from J, the junction contained 5 bases not matched to a gene. CDR3 size: 14 residues. The CDR3 bases are TGTGCCAGCAGCTCGGGACTAGCTGTGGATACGCAGTATTTT. Translated, it gives CASSSGLAVDTQYF.

Points on this clone: This CDR3 is also generated by other DNA sequences in the sample. In DNA, the CDR3 is TGTGCCAGCAGTCTCTTCTACGAGCAGTACTTC. Translating it yields CASSLFYEQYF. The chain has TRBV28 and TRBJ2-7; D remains ambiguous. The CDR3 totals 11 residues. V dropped 5 bases and J dropped 3 bases, with 5 bases sitting between them. Germline CDR1 MDHEN, CDR2 SYDVKM.

CDR3 protein: CASMISSLLYF. The CDR3 bases are TGTGCCAGCATGATCTCCTCTTTGTTGTACTTC. The chain recombines TRBV25-1 with TRBJ2-7; D gene uncertain. The CDR3 covers 11 residues. V gave up 7 bases and J gave up 12 bases, with 16 bases separating them. The germline gives CDR1 MGHDK, CDR2 SYGVNS.

The V gene is TRBV9, the J gene TRBJ2-7, with no clear D. Germline V gives CDR1 SGDLS, CDR2 YYNGEE. The CDR3 covers 11 residues. Trimming pared 0 bases from V and 6 bases from J, leaving 4 bases between. The CDR3 loop reads CASSVEGEQYF. CDR3 bases: TGTGCCAGCAGCGTAGAGGGCGAGCAGTACTTC.

This chain uses TRBV6-5 with TRBJ2-1; tentatively, D is TRBD2 (5 bases). Germline V CDR1 and CDR2: MNHEY, SVGAGI. V was pared by 6 bases and J by 8 bases, with 11 bases between. CDR3 length equals 12 residues. This chain's CDR3 is CASRGARHEQFF. Here the CDR3 DNA reads TGTGCCAGCAGGGGAGCCCGCCATGAGCAGTTCTTC.

This clone was picked up a small number of times. The chain combines TRBV14 with TRBJ2-1, with D possibly being TRBD1 (6 bases). This CDR3 has 15 residues. The ends were cut back, 3 bases at V and 5 bases at J, with 14 bases in the middle. Germline V gene data show CDR1 as SGHDN and CDR2 as FVKESK. In DNA form, the CDR3 reads TGTGCCAGCAGCCACCTAGGGGGACGGAACAATGAGCAGTTCTTC. This encodes CASSHLGGRNNEQFF.

The V and J genes are TRBV11-2 and TRBJ2-5; 12 nucleotides agree with TRBD2. V dropped 1 base and J dropped 4; count of bases not matched to a gene: 4. The germline CDR1 and CDR2 sequences are SGHAT and FQNNGV. This CDR3 is built from 16 residues. The CDR3 reads CASSLGTSGNPETQYF. The CDR3 DNA reads TGTGCCAGCAGCTTAGGGACTAGCGGGAACCCAGAGACCCAGTACTTC.

This clone appeared a few times. The chain joins TRBV9 to TRBJ2-4, with D hard to call. V lost 4 bases, J lost 6 bases, and 14 bases lay in between. CDR3 length equals 14 residues. The germline CDR1 and CDR2 sequences are SGDLS and YYNGEE. The CDR3 loop reads CASSPRTHINIQYF. As DNA, the CDR3 is TGTGCCAGCAGCCCCCGAACCCACATAAACATTCAGTACTTC.

The chain joins TRBV10-2 to TRBJ2-7; D unresolved. The CDR3 covers 15 residues. Germline CDR1 is WSHSY and CDR2 is SAAADI. Trimming cost V 2 bases and J 2 bases, with 13 bases left between them. The CDR3 loop reads CASSEIGRWAYEQYF. CDR3 sequence (DNA): TGCGCCAGCAGTGAGATTGGGCGGTGGGCCTACGAGCAGTACTTC.

The gene calls are TRBV30 and TRBJ2-2; no clear D gene. The V end was cut by 2 bases, the J end by 5 bases, with 12 bases between. CDR1 is GTSNPN and CDR2 is SVGIG in the germline V gene (reference sequence). The CDR3 consists of 14 residues. The CDR3 DNA is TGTGCCTGGAGTCCTATTCGAAGAACCGGGGAGCTGTTTTTT. Protein: CAWSPIRRTGELFF.

The J gene is TRBJ1-6, the V gene TRBV14; D is possibly TRBD1 (6 bases). CDR1 is SGHDN, CDR2 FVKESK, per germline. V was pared by 6 bases and J by 7 bases, with 13 bases between. The CDR3 runs 14 residues. CDR3 nucleotide sequence: TGTGCCAGCAGGCTACAGGGCGGCAATTCACCCCTCCACTTT. Its translation is CASRLQGGNSPLHF.

Regarding this clone: Other DNA sequences of this sample code for an identical CDR3. The chain carries TRBV5-1 and TRBJ1-1; D unresolved. Trimming shortened V by 0 bases and J by 1 base, and 4 bases separated the two germline ends. This CDR3 comprises 13 residues. Germline V gene sequence: CDR1 SGHRS, CDR2 YFSETQ. Here the CDR3 DNA reads TGCGCCAGCAGCTTGGCTTCGAACACTGAAGCTTTCTTT. It is translated as CASSLASNTEAFF.

This clone was observed a handful of times. The chain combines TRBV19 with TRBJ2-3; D ambiguous. Trimming cost V 0 bases and J 5 bases, with 6 bases left between them. The CDR3 sequence is 13 residues long. The germline V gene has CDR1 LNHDA and CDR2 SQIVND (reference sequence). The CDR3 loop reads CASSIDRRDTQYF. The CDR3, as DNA: TGTGCCAGTAGTATAGATCGCCGAGATACGCAGTATTTT.